This passage covers 9 T cell receptor beta chains from one sample sequenced in a study of T cell changes during pregnancy in multiple sclerosis. Libraries were prepared by immunoSEQ multiplex PCR; TCRdb keeps only in-frame clonotypes and omits some of them. The repertoire holds 85,000 to 130,000 clones, about 90% seen once, with less than 2% in the top ten. The source material was peripheral blood, sampled after pregnancy. Receptors were obtained from a female donor with multiple sclerosis, enrolled in a pregnancy study.

The chain carries TRBV7-2 and TRBJ1-1; TRBD1 matches 7 bases. The CDR3 sequence is 15 residues long. V was clipped by 3 bases and J by 1 base; unmatched bases: 5. Looked up from germline, CDR1 is SGHTA and CDR2 is FQGNSA. The CDR3 is CASSLTWTGNTEAFF. Here the CDR3 DNA reads TGTGCCAGCAGCTTGACCTGGACAGGGAACACTGAAGCTTTCTTT.

The chain combines TRBV30 with TRBJ1-3, with D possibly being TRBD1 (6 bases). CDR3 length equals 16 residues. Trimming removed 0 bases at V and 0 bases at J, with 12 bases between. The germline gives CDR1 GTSNPN, CDR2 SVGIG (reference sequence). CDR3 amino acids: CAWSVRQGSSGNTIYF. The CDR3, as DNA: TGTGCCTGGAGTGTACGGCAGGGGAGCTCTGGAAACACCATATATTTT.

This clone was detected only a few times. The junction departs from germline at one end; a sequencing error may be responsible. The genes are TRBV7-3 and TRBJ1-1; 8 positions match TRBD1. Per germline, CDR1 SGHTA and CDR2 FQGTGA. The CDR3 has 13 residues. The CDR3 loop reads CASSAGGATEAFF. The CDR3 region has the DNA TGTGCCAGCAGCGCAGGGGGCGCGACTGAAGCATTCTTT.

The chain carries TRBV28 and TRBJ2-7, with 7 bases identical to TRBD2. Per germline, CDR1 MDHEN and CDR2 SYDVKM. V lost 3 bases and J lost 2; bases outside the gene matches: 4. This CDR3 spans 14 amino acids. CDR3 protein: CASSLWEGPYEQYF. CDR3 DNA: TGTGCCAGCAGTTTGTGGGAGGGACCCTACGAGCAGTACTTC.

The V and J genes are TRBV5-4 and TRBJ2-7, with a weak D call TRBD1 (5 bases). V dropped 3 bases and J dropped 4 bases, with 14 bases sitting between them. The germline CDR1 and CDR2 sequences are SGHNT and YYREEE (reference sequence). CDR3 length: 14 amino acids. CDR3 protein: CASSSKGKGYEQYF. DNA for the CDR3: TGTGCCAGCAGCTCAAAAGGGAAGGGGTACGAGCAGTACTTC.

The J gene is TRBJ2-7, the V gene TRBV20-1; D remains ambiguous. V was clipped by 6 bases and J by 5 bases, with 8 bases between them. The CDR3 consists of 10 residues. CDR1 DFQATT and CDR2 SNEGSKA come from the germline V gene (reference sequence). The CDR3 region is CSAQFNEQYF. CDR3 nucleotides: TGCAGTGCCCAATTCAACGAGCAGTACTTC.

The chain joins TRBV28 to TRBJ1-5; TRBD1 aligns across 8 bases. Germline CDR1 is MDHEN and CDR2 is SYDVKM. This CDR3 contains 15 residues. The V gene end was trimmed by 2 bases and the J gene end by 5 bases; junction bases not matched to a gene: 5. CDR3 in amino acids: CASSLAGGVDQPQHF. CDR3 DNA: TGTGCCAGCAGTTTAGCAGGGGGCGTTGATCAGCCCCAGCATTTT.

This clone was observed once. The chain links TRBV14 to TRBJ2-1, with unresolved D. Per germline, CDR1 SGHDN and CDR2 FVKESK. This CDR3 is built from 13 residues. The germline V and J ends were trimmed by 3 bases and 6 bases, with 9 bases remaining between them. The DNA of the CDR3 is TGTGCCAGCAGCCAGCGTCTATCCAATGAGCAGTTCTTC. Protein sequence: CASSQRLSNEQFF.

The rearrangement links TRBV28 to TRBJ1-4, with 9 nucleotides matching TRBD1. There are 15 residues in the CDR3. J lost 7 bases, V lost 3 bases, and 6 bases had no gene match. The germline gives CDR1 MDHEN, CDR2 SYDVKM. The CDR3 loop reads CASSFPGTGSEKLFF. The CDR3 bases are TGTGCCAGCAGTTTTCCCGGGACAGGGTCTGAAAAACTGTTTTTT.